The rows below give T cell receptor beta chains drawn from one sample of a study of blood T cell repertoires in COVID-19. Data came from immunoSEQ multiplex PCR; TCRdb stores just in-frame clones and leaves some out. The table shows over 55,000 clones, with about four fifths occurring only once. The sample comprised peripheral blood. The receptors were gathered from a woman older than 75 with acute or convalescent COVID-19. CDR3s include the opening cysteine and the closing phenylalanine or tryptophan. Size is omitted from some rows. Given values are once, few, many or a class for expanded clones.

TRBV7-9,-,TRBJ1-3,CASSSDRAYSGNTIYF
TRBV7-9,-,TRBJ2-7,CASSAGQERYEQYF
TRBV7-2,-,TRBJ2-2,CASSFTSGRRTGELFF
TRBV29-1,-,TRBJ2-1,CSVEGGLAASYNEQFF
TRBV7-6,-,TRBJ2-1,CASSSGGRERYNEQFF
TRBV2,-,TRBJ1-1,CASTLTENTEAFF
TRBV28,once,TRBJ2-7,CASNGRKSPFEQYF
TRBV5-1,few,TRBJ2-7,CASSTWTGGPYEQYF
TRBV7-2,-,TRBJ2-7,CASSSRVGSYEQYF
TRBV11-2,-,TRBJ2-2,CASSLGQGIGELFF
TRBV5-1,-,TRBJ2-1,CASSWGAGGYNEQFF
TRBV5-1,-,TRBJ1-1,CASSLAWVGPTEAFF
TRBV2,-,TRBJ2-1,CASRGTSGRIGEQFF
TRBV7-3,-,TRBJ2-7,CASSFGTGGEQYF
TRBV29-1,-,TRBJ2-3,CSVPKLGTSGTDTQYF
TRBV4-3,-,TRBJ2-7,CASSQVARSFNEQYF
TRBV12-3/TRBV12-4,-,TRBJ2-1,CASSLLRLSEQFF
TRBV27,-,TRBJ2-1,CASSSPGLAGAGGVYNEQFF
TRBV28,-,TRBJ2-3,CASRRQGTDTQYF
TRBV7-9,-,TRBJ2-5,CASSGRVFRETQYF
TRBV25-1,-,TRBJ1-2,CASSGTGHGYTF
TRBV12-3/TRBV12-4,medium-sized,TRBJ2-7,CASSSPSAYEQYF
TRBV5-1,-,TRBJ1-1,CASSLLQGLNTEAFF
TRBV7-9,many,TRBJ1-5,CASSLEGGLNQPQHF
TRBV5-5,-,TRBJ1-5,CASSLEAGWGNQPQHF
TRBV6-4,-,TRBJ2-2,CASSDSGGVTTGELFF
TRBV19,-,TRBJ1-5,CASSQRQGAGQPQHF
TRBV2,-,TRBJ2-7,CASSEPGLAGYEQYF
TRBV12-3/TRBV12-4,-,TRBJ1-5,CASRKRANQPQHF
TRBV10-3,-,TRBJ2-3,CAIASGGSTDTQYF
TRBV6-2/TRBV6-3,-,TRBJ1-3,CASSYPTVAGNTIYF
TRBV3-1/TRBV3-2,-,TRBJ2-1,CASSAAGRSYNEQFF
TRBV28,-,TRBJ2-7,CASSLQISYEQYF
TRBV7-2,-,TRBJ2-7,CASSRDRTSGRYEQYF
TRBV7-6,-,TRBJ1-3,CASSLGLTSSGNTIYF
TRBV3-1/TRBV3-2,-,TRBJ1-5,CASSQGQHQPQHF
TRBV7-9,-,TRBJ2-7,CASSLDGGSYEQYF
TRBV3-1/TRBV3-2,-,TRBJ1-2,CASSQRFGQGYGARGYTF
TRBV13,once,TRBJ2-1,CASSLEGQGTNEQFF
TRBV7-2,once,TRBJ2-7,CASSYRTSGRAHEQYF
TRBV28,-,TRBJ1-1,CASRPGGGEAFF
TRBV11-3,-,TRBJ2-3,CASSWGLAGVPDTQYF
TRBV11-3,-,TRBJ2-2,CASSPAAWTGGFTGELFF
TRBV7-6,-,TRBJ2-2,CASSLAYPGRGGELFF
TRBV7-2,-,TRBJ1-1,CASSLASMEGQRAFF
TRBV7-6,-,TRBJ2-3,CASSSPQDRSTDTQYF
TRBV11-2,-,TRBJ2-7,CASSQGAYEQYF
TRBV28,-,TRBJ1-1,CATGDTEAFF
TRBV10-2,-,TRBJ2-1,CASSAQGNEQFF